This T cell receptor beta chain was observed in a study of metastatic and nonmetastatic thyroid tumors. Background on the study: For malignant and benign thyroid patients, tumor or nodule tissue and blood were the sources whose repertoires were compared. Overall study results and limits: Malignant tumors reportedly showed significantly higher TCR beta diversity than benign nodules in both blood and tumor.

As originally analysed: The distant-metastasis classifier for papillary thyroid cancer was built from CDR3 differences across clinicopathological groups. Via MiXCR, TCRdb re-called the PCR reads. The V and J calls come from TCRdb's annotation, not from the publication. The data hold almost 25,000 clones, with 13% observed a single time. The germline V gene encodes CDR1 SEHNR and CDR2 FQNEAQ (reference sequence). V was clipped by 3 bases and J by 5 bases; unmatched bases: 6. This CDR3 has 14 residues. No treatment had been given to any patient before thyroid surgery. This clone has ten or more counts. What it binds is unknown.

J is TRBJ2-7 and V is TRBV7-9; 8 nucleotides align to TRBD1. Sequenced input: blood. The TCR sequence derives from a female donor with papillary thyroid cancer or a benign thyroid nodule (not recorded which). Some clones in this sample may be carry-over from other donors' samples. CDR3 in amino acids: CASSLDREGDEQYF. In DNA form, the CDR3 reads TGTGCCAGCAGCTTGGACAGGGAAGGTGACGAGCAGTACTTC.